This T cell receptor beta chain is from a study of blood T cell repertoires in COVID-19. The V and J ends lost 6 bases and 0 bases respectively, with 9 bases between them. There are 14 residues in the CDR3. Germline values: CDR1 ENHRY, CDR2 SYGVKD. Profiled with immunoSEQ multiplex PCR; TCRdb holds only in-frame clones, not every one. The sample holds fewer than 200,000 clones, 80% to 90% seen once. As concerns this clone: Within the sample, other DNA sequences also encode this same CDR3.

The rearrangement links TRBV10-3 to TRBJ2-1; possible D gene TRBD2, 6 bases. This receptor was taken from a man between 65 and 80 years old with active or convalescent COVID-19. Sequenced material: peripheral blood. The chain's CDR3 is CAIRGGTSYNEQFF. The CDR3 DNA is TGTGCCATCAGGGGGGGAACCTCCTACAATGAGCAGTTCTTC.